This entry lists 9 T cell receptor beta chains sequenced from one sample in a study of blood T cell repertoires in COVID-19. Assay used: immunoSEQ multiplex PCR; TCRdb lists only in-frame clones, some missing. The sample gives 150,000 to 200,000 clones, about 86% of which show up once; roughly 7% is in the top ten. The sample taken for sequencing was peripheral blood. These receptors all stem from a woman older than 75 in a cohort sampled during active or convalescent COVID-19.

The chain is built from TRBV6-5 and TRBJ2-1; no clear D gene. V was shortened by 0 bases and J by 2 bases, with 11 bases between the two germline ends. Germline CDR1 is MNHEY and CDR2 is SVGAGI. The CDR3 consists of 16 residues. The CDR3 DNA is TGTGCCAGCAGTTACTCGGGCTCGGTGGCCTACAATGAGCAGTTCTTC. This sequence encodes CASSYSGSVAYNEQFF.

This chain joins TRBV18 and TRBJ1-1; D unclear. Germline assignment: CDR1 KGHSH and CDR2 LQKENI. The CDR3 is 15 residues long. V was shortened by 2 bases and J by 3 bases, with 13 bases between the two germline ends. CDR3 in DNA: TGTGCCAGCTCACCAACGCTGGCCGCGGACACTGAAGCTTTCTTT. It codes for CASSPTLAADTEAFF.

CDR3 nucleotides: TGTGCCAGCAGTCGATCGGGGGATCCACCACCCCTCCACTTT. The encoded protein is CASSRSGDPPPLHF. The chain is built from TRBV28 and TRBJ1-6, with TRBD1 as a possible D gene (5 bases). Trimming took 5 bases from V and 11 from J, leaving 16 bases between them. The CDR3 is 14 residues long. From germline, CDR1 is MDHEN and CDR2 SYDVKM.

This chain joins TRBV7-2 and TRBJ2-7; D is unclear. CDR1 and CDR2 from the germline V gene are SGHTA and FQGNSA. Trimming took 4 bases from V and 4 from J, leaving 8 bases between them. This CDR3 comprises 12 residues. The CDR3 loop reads CASSSLRYEQYF. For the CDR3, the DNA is TGTGCCAGCAGCTCACTCCGGTACGAGCAGTACTTC.

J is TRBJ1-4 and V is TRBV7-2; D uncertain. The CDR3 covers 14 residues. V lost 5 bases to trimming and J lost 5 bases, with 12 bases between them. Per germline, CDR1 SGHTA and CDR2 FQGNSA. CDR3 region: CASSPPWENEKLFF. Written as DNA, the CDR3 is TGTGCCAGCAGCCCCCCGTGGGAGAATGAAAAACTGTTTTTT.

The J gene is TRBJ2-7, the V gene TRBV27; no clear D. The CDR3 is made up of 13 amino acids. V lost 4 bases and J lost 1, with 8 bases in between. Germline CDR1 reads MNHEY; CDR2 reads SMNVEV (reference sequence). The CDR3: CASSSPLSYEQYV. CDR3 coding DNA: TGTGCCAGCAGTTCCCCCTTATCCTACGAGCAGTACGTC.

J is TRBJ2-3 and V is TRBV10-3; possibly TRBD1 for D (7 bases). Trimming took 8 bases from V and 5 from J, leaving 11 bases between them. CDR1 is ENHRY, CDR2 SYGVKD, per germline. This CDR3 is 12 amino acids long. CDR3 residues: CAIRGTEDTQYF. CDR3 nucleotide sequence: TGTGCCATCCGGGGGACAGAAGATACGCAGTATTTT.

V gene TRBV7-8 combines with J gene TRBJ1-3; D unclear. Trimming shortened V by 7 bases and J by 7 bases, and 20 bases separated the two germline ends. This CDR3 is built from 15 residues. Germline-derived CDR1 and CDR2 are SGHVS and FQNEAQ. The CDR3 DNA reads TGTGCCAGCACCTCCACATCGGTGTACGGGAACACCATATATTTT. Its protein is CASTSTSVYGNTIYF.

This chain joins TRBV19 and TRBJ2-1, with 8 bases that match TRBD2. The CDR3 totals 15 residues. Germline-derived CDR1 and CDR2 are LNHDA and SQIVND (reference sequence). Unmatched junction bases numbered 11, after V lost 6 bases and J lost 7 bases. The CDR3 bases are TGTGCCAGTAGAATTAAGCGGGAGAATTGGAATGAGCAGTTCTTC. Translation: CASRIKRENWNEQFF.